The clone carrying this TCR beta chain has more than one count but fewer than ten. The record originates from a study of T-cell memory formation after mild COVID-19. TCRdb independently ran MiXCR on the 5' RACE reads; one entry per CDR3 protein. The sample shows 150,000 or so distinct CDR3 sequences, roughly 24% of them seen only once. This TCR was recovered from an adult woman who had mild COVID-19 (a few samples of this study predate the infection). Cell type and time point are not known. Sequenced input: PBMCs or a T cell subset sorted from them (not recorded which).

As DNA, the CDR3 is TGTGCCAGCAGTTCGGGGGGAGGGCCCTCTGGTGAGCAGTTCTTC. It yields the protein CASSSGGGPSGEQFF. The V gene is TRBV12-3 or TRBV12-4, the J gene TRBJ2-1; 7 nucleotides line up with TRBD2. After removal of 4 bases from V and 9 bases from J, the junction contained 12 bases not matched to a gene. CDR3 length: 15 residues.